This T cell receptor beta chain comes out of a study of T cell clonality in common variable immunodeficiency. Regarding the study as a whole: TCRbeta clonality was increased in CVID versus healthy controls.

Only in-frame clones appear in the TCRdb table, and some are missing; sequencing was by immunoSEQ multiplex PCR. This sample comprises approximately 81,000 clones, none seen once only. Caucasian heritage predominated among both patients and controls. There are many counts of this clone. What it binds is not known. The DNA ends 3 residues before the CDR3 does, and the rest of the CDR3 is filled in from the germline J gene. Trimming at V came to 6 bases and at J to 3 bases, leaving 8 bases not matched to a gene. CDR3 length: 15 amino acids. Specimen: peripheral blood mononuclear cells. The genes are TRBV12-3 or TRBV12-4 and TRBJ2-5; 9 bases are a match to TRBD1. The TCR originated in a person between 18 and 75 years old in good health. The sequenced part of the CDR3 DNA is TGTGCCAGCAGGGCCCCGGGGACAGGGAAAGAGACC. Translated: CASRAPGTGKET. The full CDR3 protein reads CASRAPGTGKETQYF.